Listed below are T cell receptor beta chains from one sample, sequenced in a study of tumor-infiltrating lymphocytes in primary liver carcinoma. TCRdb called the multiplex PCR reads again in MiXCR, with one record for every CDR3 protein. The table includes approximately 190,000 distinct CDR3 sequences, roughly 80% detected once. The sample comprised tumor tissue from primary liver carcinoma. These receptors all stem from a man aged 35-49 years with primary liver carcinoma and hepatitis B virus infection. Both conserved end residues are trimmed from each CDR3.

>TRBV6-1
ASRGGTAKYNEQF
>TRBV12-3/TRBV12-4
ASSPRTCGSTDMQY
>TRBV12-3/TRBV12-4
TSCLSVVETQY
>TRBV11-2
ASSTDSDTWALF
>TRBV10-2
GSSSLFEAF
>TRBV11-1
ASGIGGLRSYNEQF
>TRBV5-4
VSRRQGSHNEQF
>TRBV11-2
VSSSNRNSYNEQL
>TRBV14
ASSQYQGREQY
>TRBV7-9
ARSDSLSENNMQF
>TRBV29-1
SGGNSVYEQY
>TRBV29-1
SVSRTSGRGDMQY
>TRBV12-3/TRBV12-4
VSSSDWTVGDTQY
>TRBV29-1
SAEPSGTYNEQF
>TRBV5-4
ASSSTSANAGEPF
>TRBV29-1
SAPDGGRVREQF
>TRBV5-4
ASSSSGTYIEQF
>TRBV12-3/TRBV12-4
ASSLAQGPNQPQH
>TRBV10-2
TSSLVSTEQY
>TRBV5-4
ANSSRQADTQY
>TRBV4-2
ASSRARGQGNNEQL
>TRBV29-1
SGTRTGDNNEQF
>TRBV29-1
SLLSPGPTGDLF
>TRBV29-1
SVESQGNGERY
>TRBV6-2/TRBV6-3
ASSYSTSRSETQY
>TRBV14
ASNQDTGLGSYNGQF
>TRBV6-5
ASSPAAGDYNEQF
>TRBV29-1
SALFQDHHEQH
>TRBV5-1
ASSFVAGVTYNEQY